Only one count was recorded for the clone carrying this T cell receptor beta chain. What it binds is unknown. The CDR3 length is 15 residues. The germline V gene has CDR1 MNHEY and CDR2 SVGEGT. Deletions cut 7 bases from V and 0 bases from J, with 13 bases between. TCRdb called the 5' RACE reads again in MiXCR, with one record for every CDR3 protein. The repertoire has tens of thousands of distinct CDR3 sequences, approximately 10% of them found once; the top ten carry approximately 13%. This record belongs to a study of early T cells in non-severe SARS-CoV-2 infection. About the research overall: Sequenced material consisted of bulk RNA (from unsorted whole blood), and chains were unpaired.

General observations from the study: Database matching using VDJdb favored anti-spike CD8 responses, with private and CD4 specificities left missing.

The source of this sequence is an adult who was a healthcare worker with PCR-confirmed SARS-CoV-2 infection or an uninfected control (not recorded which). Sequencing was carried out using whole blood. The chain links TRBV6-2 or TRBV6-3 to TRBJ2-1; D remains ambiguous. This chain's CDR3 is CASIQARSSYNEQFF. In DNA form, the CDR3 reads TGTGCCAGCATCCAGGCAAGGAGCTCCTACAATGAGCAGTTCTTC.